One and the same sample provided the 30 T cell receptor beta chains below, sequenced in a study of cytomegalovirus exposure and HLA in healthy donors. Here immunoSEQ multiplex PCR was the method, and the copy in TCRdb shows in-frame clones only, minus some. Counted here are about 160,000 clones, about 90% occurring once; the ten biggest clones make up under 13%. Material: PBMCs. The receptors were sampled from a woman between 18 and 30 years old in good health and CMV-seropositive.

V usage is TRBV14 and J usage is TRBJ2-3; 11 bases are a match to TRBD2. Germline CDR1 is SGHDN and CDR2 is FVKESK. V trimming: 3 bases; J trimming: 3 bases; junction bases outside the gene matches: 5. CDR3 length equals 16 residues. The CDR3 bases are TGTGCCAGCAGCCACACCCGACTAGCGGGAACAGATACGCAGTATTTT. As protein: CASSHTRLAGTDTQYF.

CDR3 region: CASSMGLATNEKLFF. CDR3 coding DNA: TGTGCCAGTAGTATGGGGCTTGCAACTAATGAAAAACTGTTTTTT. The V and J genes are TRBV19 and TRBJ1-4; D might be TRBD1 (5 bases). V was pared by 3 bases and J by 0 bases, with 8 bases between. CDR1 is LNHDA and CDR2 is SQIVND in the germline V gene (reference sequence). The CDR3 runs 15 residues.

The rearrangement uses TRBV7-9 and TRBJ2-5; 11 nucleotides agree with TRBD2. V lost 0 bases to trimming and J lost 5 bases; unmatched junction nucleotides: 5. This CDR3 contains 16 residues. Germline values: CDR1 SEHNR, CDR2 FQNEAQ (reference sequence). This CDR3 reads CASSLALAGVGETQYF. The CDR3, as DNA: TGTGCCAGCAGCTTAGCACTAGCGGGAGTCGGGGAGACCCAGTACTTC.

The genes are TRBV1 and TRBJ2-5; the DNA was not compared with TRBD2, the D call given in the table. TRBV1 is a documented pseudogene. The CDR3 covers 15 residues. The CDR3 reads CTSSHSGRYQETQYF. CDR3 bases: TGCACCAGCAGCCACAGCGGGAGGTACCAAGAGACCCAGTACTTC.

V and J are TRBV5-4 and TRBJ2-1, with TRBD2 identical over 11 bases. The ends lost 4 bases at V and 5 bases at J; junction bases unmatched: 8. The CDR3 extends over 16 amino acids. Germline CDR1 is SGHNT and CDR2 is YYREEE (reference sequence). CDR3 DNA sequence: TGTGCCAGCAGCGGCTTTTCTAGCGGGAGGAACAATGAGCAGTTCTTC. This codes for CASSGFSSGRNNEQFF.

V and J are TRBV28 and TRBJ1-4, with 9 positions matching TRBD1. The CDR3 covers 17 residues. The V and J ends lost 6 bases and 2 bases, in that order; junction bases with no gene match: 10. Looked up from germline, CDR1 is MDHEN and CDR2 is SYDVKM. The CDR3 region is CASSRNRGLRTNEKLFF. CDR3 DNA: TGTGCCAGCAGCCGGAACAGGGGGCTGAGGACTAATGAAAAACTGTTTTTT.

This clone was found once. This rearrangement joins TRBV6-1 to TRBJ2-1, with 10 nucleotides matching TRBD2. The CDR3 is 13 amino acids. The germline V gene has CDR1 MNHNS and CDR2 SASEGT. The V segment lost 11 bases and the J segment 9 bases; nucleotides outside the gene matches: 10. The CDR3 reads CAVRTSGETEQFF. In nucleotides, the CDR3 is TGTGCCGTTCGGACTAGCGGTGAAACTGAGCAGTTCTTC.

The chain has TRBV29-1 and TRBJ2-7, with D maybe TRBD2 (5 bases). Looked up from germline, CDR1 is SQVTM and CDR2 is ANQGSEA. The CDR3 length is 12 residues. Trimming removed 7 bases at V and 2 bases at J, with 12 bases between. As DNA, the CDR3 is TGCAGCGCGAGATCCGGGGCCTACGAGCAGTACTTC. It codes for CSARSGAYEQYF.

The V gene is TRBV15, the J gene TRBJ2-3; D may be TRBD1 (5 bases). With 5 bases removed from V and 3 bases from J, the gap between germline ends came to 9 bases. From germline, CDR1 is LNHNV and CDR2 YYDKDF (reference sequence). This CDR3 has 13 residues. The CDR3 DNA sequence: TGTGCCACCAGCCCGACAGCGACAGATACGCAGTATTTT. Residues: CATSPTATDTQYF.

The chain is built from TRBV7-2 and TRBJ1-5, with 8 bases aligning to TRBD1. Germline V gene lookup returns CDR1 SGHTA and CDR2 FQGNSA. This CDR3 comprises 14 residues. After removal of 3 bases from V and 4 bases from J, the junction contained 2 bases not matched to a gene. The CDR3 DNA reads TGTGCCAGCAGCTTGGGACAGGTGAATCAGCCCCAGCATTTT. This sequence encodes CASSLGQVNQPQHF.

The rearrangement links TRBV5-5 to TRBJ1-2; weak D call: TRBD1 (5 bases). Germline CDR1 and CDR2: SGHKS and YYEKEE (reference sequence). V lost 0 bases and J lost 6, with 9 bases in between. The CDR3 sequence is 13 residues long. CDR3: CASSLGREDGYTF. The CDR3 DNA sequence: TGTGCCAGCAGCTTGGGCAGGGAGGATGGCTACACCTTC.

This chain uses TRBV7-3 with TRBJ1-1; 8 bases map to TRBD1. This CDR3 contains 14 residues. V lost 5 bases, J lost 5 bases, and 7 bases stayed unmatched. Germline lookup yields CDR1 SGHTA and CDR2 FQGTGA. CDR3 amino acids: CASSPGQGWTEAFF. CDR3 coding DNA: TGTGCCAGCAGCCCCGGACAGGGCTGGACTGAAGCTTTCTTT. Together with reference TRBV7-3 and TRBJ1-1, the CDR3 gives the full variable domain: GAGVSQTPSNKVTEKGKYVELRCDPISGHTALYWYRQSLGQGPEFLIYFQGTGAADDSGLPNDRFFAVRPEGSVSTLKIQRTERGDSAVYLCASSPGQGWTEAFFGQGTRLTVV.

V and J are TRBV6-6 and TRBJ2-2, with TRBD1 matching over 8 bases. With 10 bases clipped from V and 5 bases from J, the junction kept 6 bases outside the gene matches. The CDR3 is made up of 13 amino acids. In germline, CDR1 is MNHNY, CDR2 SVGAGI (reference sequence). The CDR3, as DNA: TGTGCCAAGAACCGACAGGGGACCGGGGAGCTGTTTTTT. Protein: CAKNRQGTGELFF.

The chain is built from TRBV15 and TRBJ2-3; 7 bases line up with TRBD2. This CDR3 spans 15 amino acids. Trimming at V came to 4 bases and at J to 9 bases, leaving 13 bases not matched to a gene. Germline lookup yields CDR1 LNHNV and CDR2 YYDKDF (reference sequence). CDR3 protein: CATSTYAPGEGTQYF. The CDR3 DNA follows: TGTGCCACCAGCACTTACGCCCCTGGGGAGGGAACGCAGTATTTT.

The chain carries TRBV14 and TRBJ1-3; D remains ambiguous. The CDR3 covers 14 residues. Germline loops: CDR1 SGHDN, CDR2 FVKESK. The V end lost 4 bases, the J end lost 2 bases, and 9 bases lay between the germline ends. The CDR3 region is CASSPHLAGNTIYF. The DNA for the CDR3 is TGTGCCAGCAGCCCACACCTTGCTGGAAACACCATATATTTT.

This clone was detected ten times or more. The chain employs TRBV15 and TRBJ2-2, with D maybe TRBD2 (6 bases). Germline CDR1 and CDR2: LNHNV and YYDKDF (reference sequence). Trimming stripped 1 base from V and 4 bases from J, with 13 bases between. The CDR3 has 16 residues. CDR3 sequence reads: CATSRAPGAGTGELFF. The CDR3 DNA is TGTGCCACCAGCAGAGCACCGGGAGCTGGCACCGGGGAGCTGTTTTTT.

CDR3 sequence reads: CAWSYSGLGNIQYF. The CDR3 coding sequence is TGTGCCTGGAGTTACTCGGGACTTGGGAACATTCAGTACTTC. The V call is TRBV30, the J call TRBJ2-4, with D possibly being TRBD2 (6 bases). In germline, CDR1 is GTSNPN, CDR2 SVGIG (reference sequence). The CDR3 extends over 14 amino acids. V was clipped by 2 bases and J by 7 bases, with 15 bases between them.

The V and J genes are TRBV28 and TRBJ2-3, with D possibly matching TRBD1 (5 bases). Trimming stripped 6 bases from V and 4 bases from J, with 20 bases between. Germline values: CDR1 MDHEN, CDR2 SYDVKM. The CDR3 is 16 residues long. This chain's CDR3 is CASSPQGPRVADTQYF. In DNA, the CDR3 is TGTGCCAGCAGCCCCCAGGGCCCCCGGGTCGCAGATACGCAGTATTTT. The full variable domain, its missing parts supplied by reference TRBV28 and TRBJ2-3, is DVKVTQSSRYLVKRTGEKVFLECVQDMDHENMFWYRQDPGLGLRLIYFSYDVKMKEKGDIPEGYSVSREKKERFSLILESASTNQTSMYLCASSPQGPRVADTQYFGPGTRLTVL.

V usage is TRBV30 and J usage is TRBJ2-6; maybe TRBD1 (6 bases). Germline V gene data show CDR1 as GTSNPN and CDR2 as SVGIG (reference sequence). Trimming pared 4 bases from V and 0 bases from J, leaving 7 bases between. The CDR3 contains 14 residues. In DNA form, the CDR3 reads TGTGCCTGGAAGGGGGTCTCTGGGGCCAACGTCCTGACTTTC. Translation gives CAWKGVSGANVLTF.

This clone was counted at least ten times. The CDR3 nucleotides are TGTGCCAGCAGCGTCAGACAGGGGGGTGATGATGAGCAGTTCTTC. Translated: CASSVRQGGDDEQFF. The gene calls are TRBV9 and TRBJ2-1; TRBD1 aligns across 9 bases. V was clipped by 2 bases and J by 8 bases; unmatched bases: 8. CDR1 is SGDLS, CDR2 YYNGEE, per germline. This CDR3 has 15 residues.

The chain carries TRBV11-2 and TRBJ2-1, with 8 bases lining up with TRBD1. V lost 3 bases to trimming and J lost 6 bases; unmatched junction nucleotides: 4. The CDR3 is made up of 14 amino acids. Germline V gives CDR1 SGHAT, CDR2 FQNNGV. CDR3 bases: TGTGCCAGCAGCTTCCGGACAGGGAGCAATGAGCAGTTCTTC. Amino acids: CASSFRTGSNEQFF.

The genes are TRBV28 and TRBJ2-1; TRBD2 matches at 11 bases. CDR3 length: 14 residues. V lost 7 bases to trimming and J lost 9 bases; unmatched junction nucleotides: 8. CDR1 is MDHEN and CDR2 is SYDVKM in the germline V gene. CDR3 region: CASKTSGSRFEQFF. The DNA of the CDR3 is TGTGCCAGCAAAACTAGCGGGAGTCGATTTGAGCAGTTCTTC.

V is TRBV30 and J is TRBJ1-5, with unresolved D. The CDR3 spans 12 residues. Looked up from germline, CDR1 is GTSNPN and CDR2 is SVGIG (reference sequence). Trimming shortened V by 1 base and J by 3 bases, and 4 bases separated the two germline ends. CDR3 bases: TGTGCCTGGAGTGCCCTCAATCAGCCCCAGCATTTT. As protein: CAWSALNQPQHF.

The J gene is TRBJ2-1, the V gene TRBV27; 16 nucleotides match TRBD2. Per the germline V gene, CDR1 is MNHEY and CDR2 is SMNVEV (reference sequence). V trimming: 3 bases; J trimming: 7 bases; junction bases outside the gene matches: 3. The CDR3 is 16 residues long. CDR3 protein: CASSFTGLAGGNEQFF. The DNA of the CDR3 is TGTGCCAGCAGTTTCACGGGACTAGCGGGAGGGAATGAGCAGTTCTTC.

This chain uses TRBV29-1 with TRBJ2-5, with 7 bases lining up with TRBD2. Germline V lookup: CDR1 SQVTM, CDR2 ANQGSEA. The CDR3 has 12 residues. The CDR3 nucleotides are TGCATGTGTAGCGGGTTCCAAGAGACCCAGTACTTC. It codes for CMCSGFQETQYF.

The V gene is TRBV2, the J gene TRBJ1-2, with a possible D match to TRBD1 (5 bases). This CDR3 is built from 14 residues. Germline V CDR1 and CDR2: SNHLY, FYNNEI. The V and J ends lost 7 bases and 8 bases respectively, with 20 bases between them. CDR3 region: CASTEDRRWGGYTF. The CDR3 bases are TGTGCCAGCACAGAAGACCGACGCTGGGGCGGCTACACCTTC.

CDR3 coding DNA: TGTGCCAGCAGTTTAGCCGATCCCGGACAGGGAGACGAGCAGTACTTC. This encodes CASSLADPGQGDEQYF. The rearrangement joins TRBV27 to TRBJ2-7; 8 bases agree with TRBD1. The CDR3 has 16 amino acids. Germline V CDR1 and CDR2: MNHEY, SMNVEV (reference sequence). V dropped 2 bases and J dropped 5; count of bases not matched to a gene: 11.

The V gene is TRBV11-1, the J gene TRBJ2-1; TRBD2 agrees at 10 bases. The germline V gene encodes CDR1 SGHAT and CDR2 FQDESV (reference sequence). This CDR3 is built from 14 residues. The V and J ends lost 4 bases and 6 bases, in that order; junction bases with no gene match: 3. Here the CDR3 reads CASSSGTSVNEQFF. The CDR3 DNA is TGTGCCAGCAGCTCCGGGACTAGCGTCAATGAGCAGTTCTTC.

The CDR3 protein is CASRLGGLNTEAFF. The CDR3 DNA reads TGTGCCAGCAGGTTGGGGGGACTGAACACTGAAGCTTTCTTT. This sequence joins TRBV28 and TRBJ1-1, with D possibly TRBD1 on 5 matching bases. V was pared by 6 bases and J by 0 bases, with 11 bases between. There are 14 residues in the CDR3. Germline V gives CDR1 MDHEN, CDR2 SYDVKM.

CDR3 region: CASSRGGGPDEQYF. The CDR3, as DNA: TGCGCCAGCAGCCGTGGAGGGGGCCCGGACGAGCAGTACTTC. The rearrangement links TRBV4-1 to TRBJ2-7; the D gene is possibly TRBD1 (7 bases). The CDR3 length is 14 residues. The germline CDR1 and CDR2 sequences are MGHRA and YSYEKL. V lost 4 bases and J 5 bases, leaving 15 bases between the germline ends.